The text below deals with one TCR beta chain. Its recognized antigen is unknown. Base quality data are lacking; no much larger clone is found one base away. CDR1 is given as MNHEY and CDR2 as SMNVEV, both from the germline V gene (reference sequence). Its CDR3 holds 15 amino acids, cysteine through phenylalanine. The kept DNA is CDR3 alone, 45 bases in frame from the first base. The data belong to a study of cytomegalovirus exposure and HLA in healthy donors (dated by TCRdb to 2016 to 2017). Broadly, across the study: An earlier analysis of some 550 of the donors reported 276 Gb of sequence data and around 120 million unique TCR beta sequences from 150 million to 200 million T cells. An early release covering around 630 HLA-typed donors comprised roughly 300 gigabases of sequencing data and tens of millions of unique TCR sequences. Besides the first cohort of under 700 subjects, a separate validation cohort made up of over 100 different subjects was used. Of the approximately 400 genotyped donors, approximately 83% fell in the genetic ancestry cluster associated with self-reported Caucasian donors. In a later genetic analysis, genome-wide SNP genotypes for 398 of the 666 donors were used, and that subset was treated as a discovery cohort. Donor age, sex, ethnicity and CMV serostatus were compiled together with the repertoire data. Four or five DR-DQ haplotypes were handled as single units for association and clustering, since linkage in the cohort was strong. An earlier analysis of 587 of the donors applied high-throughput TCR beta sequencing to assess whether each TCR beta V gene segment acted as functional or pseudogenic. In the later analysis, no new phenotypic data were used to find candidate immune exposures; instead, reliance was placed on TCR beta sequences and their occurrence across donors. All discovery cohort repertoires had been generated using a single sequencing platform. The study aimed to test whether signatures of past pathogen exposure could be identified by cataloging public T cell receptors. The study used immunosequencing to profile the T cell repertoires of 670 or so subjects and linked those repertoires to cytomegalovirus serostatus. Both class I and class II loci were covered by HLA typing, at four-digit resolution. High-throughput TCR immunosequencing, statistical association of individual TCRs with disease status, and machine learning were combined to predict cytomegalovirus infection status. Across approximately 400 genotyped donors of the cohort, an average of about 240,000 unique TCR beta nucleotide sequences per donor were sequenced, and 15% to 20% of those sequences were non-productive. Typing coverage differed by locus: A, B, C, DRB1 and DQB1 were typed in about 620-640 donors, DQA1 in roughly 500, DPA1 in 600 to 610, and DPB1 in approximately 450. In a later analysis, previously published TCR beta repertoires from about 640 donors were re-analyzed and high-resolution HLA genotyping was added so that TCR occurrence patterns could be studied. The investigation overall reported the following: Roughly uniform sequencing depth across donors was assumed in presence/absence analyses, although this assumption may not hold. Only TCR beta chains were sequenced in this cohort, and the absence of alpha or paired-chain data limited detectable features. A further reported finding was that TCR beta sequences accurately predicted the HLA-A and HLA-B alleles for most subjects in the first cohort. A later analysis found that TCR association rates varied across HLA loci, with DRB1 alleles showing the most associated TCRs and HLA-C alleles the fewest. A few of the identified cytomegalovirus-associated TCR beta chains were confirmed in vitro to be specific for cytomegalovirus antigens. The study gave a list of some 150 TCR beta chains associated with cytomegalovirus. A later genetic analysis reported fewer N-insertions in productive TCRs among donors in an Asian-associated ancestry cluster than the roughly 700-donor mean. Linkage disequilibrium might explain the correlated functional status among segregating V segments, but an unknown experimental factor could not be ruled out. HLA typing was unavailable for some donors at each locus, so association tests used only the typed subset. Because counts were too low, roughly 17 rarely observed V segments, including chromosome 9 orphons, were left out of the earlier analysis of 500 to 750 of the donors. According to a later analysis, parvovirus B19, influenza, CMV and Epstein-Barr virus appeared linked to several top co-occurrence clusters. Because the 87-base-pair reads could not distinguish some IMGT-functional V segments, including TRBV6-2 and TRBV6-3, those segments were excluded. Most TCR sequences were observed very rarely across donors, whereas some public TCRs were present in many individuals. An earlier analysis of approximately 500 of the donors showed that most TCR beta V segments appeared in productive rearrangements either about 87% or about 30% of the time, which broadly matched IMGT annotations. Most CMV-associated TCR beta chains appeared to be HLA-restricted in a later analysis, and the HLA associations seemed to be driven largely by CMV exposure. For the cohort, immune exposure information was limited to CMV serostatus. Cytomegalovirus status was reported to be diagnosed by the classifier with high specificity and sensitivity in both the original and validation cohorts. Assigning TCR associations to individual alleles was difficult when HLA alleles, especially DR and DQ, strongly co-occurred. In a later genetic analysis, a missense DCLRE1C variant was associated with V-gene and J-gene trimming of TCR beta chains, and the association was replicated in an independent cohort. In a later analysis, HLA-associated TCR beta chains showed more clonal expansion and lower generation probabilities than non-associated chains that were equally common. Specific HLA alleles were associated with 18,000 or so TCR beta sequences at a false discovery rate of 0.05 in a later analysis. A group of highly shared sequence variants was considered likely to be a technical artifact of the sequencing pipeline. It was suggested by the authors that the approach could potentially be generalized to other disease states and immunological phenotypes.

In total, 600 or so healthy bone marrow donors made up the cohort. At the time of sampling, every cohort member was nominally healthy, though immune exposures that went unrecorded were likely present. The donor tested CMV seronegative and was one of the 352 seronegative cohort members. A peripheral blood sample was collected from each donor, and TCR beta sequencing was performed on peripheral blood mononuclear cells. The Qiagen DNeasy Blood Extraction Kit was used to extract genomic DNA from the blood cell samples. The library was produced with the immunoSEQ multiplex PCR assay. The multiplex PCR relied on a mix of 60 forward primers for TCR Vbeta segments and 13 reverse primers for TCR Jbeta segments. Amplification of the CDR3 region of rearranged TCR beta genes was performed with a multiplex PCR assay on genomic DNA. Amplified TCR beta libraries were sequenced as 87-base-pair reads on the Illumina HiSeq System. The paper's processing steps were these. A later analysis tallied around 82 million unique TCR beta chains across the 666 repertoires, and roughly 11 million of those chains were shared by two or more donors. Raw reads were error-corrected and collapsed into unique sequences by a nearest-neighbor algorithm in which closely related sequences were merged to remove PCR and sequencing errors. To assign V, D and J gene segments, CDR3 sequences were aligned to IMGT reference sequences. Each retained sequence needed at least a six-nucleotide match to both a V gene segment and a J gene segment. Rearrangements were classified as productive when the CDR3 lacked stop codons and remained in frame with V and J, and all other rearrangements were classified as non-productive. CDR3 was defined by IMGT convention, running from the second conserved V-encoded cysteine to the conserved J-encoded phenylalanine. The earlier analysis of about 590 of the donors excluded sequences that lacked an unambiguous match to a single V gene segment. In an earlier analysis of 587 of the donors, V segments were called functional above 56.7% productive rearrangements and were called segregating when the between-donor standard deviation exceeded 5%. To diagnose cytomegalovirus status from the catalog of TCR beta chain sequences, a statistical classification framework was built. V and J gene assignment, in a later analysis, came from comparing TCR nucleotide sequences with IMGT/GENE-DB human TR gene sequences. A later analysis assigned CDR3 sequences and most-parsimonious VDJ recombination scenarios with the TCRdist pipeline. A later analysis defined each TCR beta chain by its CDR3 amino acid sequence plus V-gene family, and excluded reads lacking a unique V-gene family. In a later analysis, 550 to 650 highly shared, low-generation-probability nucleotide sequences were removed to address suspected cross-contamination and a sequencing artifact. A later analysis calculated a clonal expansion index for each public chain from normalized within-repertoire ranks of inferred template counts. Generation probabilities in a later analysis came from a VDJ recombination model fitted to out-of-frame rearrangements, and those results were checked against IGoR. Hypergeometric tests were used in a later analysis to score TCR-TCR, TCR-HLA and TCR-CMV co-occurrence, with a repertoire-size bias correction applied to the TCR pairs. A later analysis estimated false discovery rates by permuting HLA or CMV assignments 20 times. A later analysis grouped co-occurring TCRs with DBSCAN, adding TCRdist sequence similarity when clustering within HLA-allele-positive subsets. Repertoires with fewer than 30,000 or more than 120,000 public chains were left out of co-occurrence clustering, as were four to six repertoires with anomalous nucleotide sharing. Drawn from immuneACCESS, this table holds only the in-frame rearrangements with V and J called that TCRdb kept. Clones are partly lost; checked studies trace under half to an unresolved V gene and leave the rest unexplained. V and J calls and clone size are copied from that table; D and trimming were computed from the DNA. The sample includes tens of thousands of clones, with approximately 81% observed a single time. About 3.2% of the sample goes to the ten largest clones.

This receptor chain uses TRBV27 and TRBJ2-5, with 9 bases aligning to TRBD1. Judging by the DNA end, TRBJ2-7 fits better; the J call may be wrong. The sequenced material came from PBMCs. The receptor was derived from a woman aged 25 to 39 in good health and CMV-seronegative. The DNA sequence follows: TGTGCCAGCAGTCCGACGACAGGGGGAAAGGTCGAGCAGTACTTC. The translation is CASSPTTGGKVEQYF.